The 18 T cell receptor beta chains listed next were all sequenced from one sample in a study of blood T cell repertoires in COVID-19. Here immunoSEQ multiplex PCR was the method, and the copy in TCRdb shows in-frame clones only, minus some. The sample has some 230,000 clones, under 90% seen once. Sequenced input: peripheral blood. The receptors come from a woman aged 60-70 years who had recovered from COVID-19.

The chain is built from TRBV19 and TRBJ1-1, with a weak D call TRBD1 (5 bases). The germline gives CDR1 LNHDA, CDR2 SQIVND (reference sequence). CDR3 length: 16 amino acids. The V end lost 3 bases, the J end lost 3 bases, and 17 bases lay between the germline ends. CDR3 amino acids: CASSITQGWSDTEAFF. CDR3 nucleotide sequence: TGTGCCAGTAGTATCACGCAGGGATGGTCGGACACTGAAGCTTTCTTT.

This rearrangement joins TRBV6-8 to TRBJ1-5; 7 nucleotides line up with TRBD1. Per germline, CDR1 MNHGY and CDR2 SAAAGT. J gave up 2 bases and V 5 bases, and 15 bases lay outside the gene matches. This CDR3 is built from 18 residues. The CDR3 coding sequence is TGTGCCAGCAGTCCGCTAAGGTACCGGGACAGATGCAATCAGCCCCAGCATTTT. This encodes CASSPLRYRDRCNQPQHF.

The J gene is TRBJ2-5, the V gene TRBV3-1 (or the pseudogene TRBV3-2), with TRBD1 as a possible D gene (5 bases). Per the germline V gene, CDR1 is LGHDT and CDR2 is YNNKEL (reference sequence). With 1 base removed from V and 2 bases from J, the gap between germline ends came to 8 bases. This CDR3 spans 14 amino acids. CDR3 nucleotide sequence: TGTGCCAGCAGCCAAGTAGCAGGGCAAGAGACCCAGTACTTC. Translated, it gives CASSQVAGQETQYF.

This rearrangement joins TRBV18 to TRBJ1-4; 8 bases align to TRBD1. Germline trimming cut 3 bases from V and 9 bases from J; bases unmatched to any gene: 9. CDR1 KGHSH and CDR2 LQKENI come from the germline V gene. This CDR3 comprises 15 residues. The CDR3 here is CASSPPGDRRQKLFF. The CDR3 DNA follows: TGTGCCAGCTCACCCCCTGGGGACAGGCGTCAAAAACTGTTTTTT.

This clone was observed a handful of times. This chain connects TRBV15 to TRBJ2-7, with unresolved D. Deletions cut 5 bases from V and 5 bases from J, with 10 bases between. CDR1 LNHNV and CDR2 YYDKDF come from the germline V gene (reference sequence). This CDR3 spans 12 amino acids. The CDR3 is CATSSSADEQYF. DNA for the CDR3: TGTGCCACCAGCTCAAGCGCCGACGAGCAGTACTTC. Variable domain in full (rest from reference TRBV15 and TRBJ2-7): DAMVIQNPRYQVTQFGKPVTLSCSQTLNHNVMYWYQQKSSQAPKLLFHYYDKDFNNEADTPDNFQSRRPNTSFCFLDIRSPGLGDTAMYLCATSSSADEQYFGPGTRLTVT.

The V gene is TRBV30, the J gene TRBJ2-3; D possibly corresponds to TRBD1 (6 bases). The germline V and J ends were trimmed by 2 bases and 5 bases, with 17 bases remaining between them. Germline loops: CDR1 GTSNPN, CDR2 SVGIG (reference sequence). CDR3 length: 15 residues. CDR3 DNA sequence: TGTGCCTGGAGTCCAACAGGGCTAGCTGGAGATACGCAGTATTTT. Its protein product is CAWSPTGLAGDTQYF.

The rearrangement links TRBV5-1 to TRBJ1-1; 8 bases map to TRBD1. Germline V gives CDR1 SGHRS, CDR2 YFSETQ. The CDR3 loop spans 13 amino acids. V shed 4 bases and J 6 bases; nucleotides not matched to a gene: 5. The CDR3, as DNA: TGCGCCAGCAGCGGACAGGGCAATTCTGAAGCTTTCTTT. Residues: CASSGQGNSEAFF.

The rearrangement links TRBV27 to TRBJ1-1; weak D call: TRBD1 (5 bases). V gave up 6 bases and J gave up 0 bases, with 11 bases separating them. Germline CDR1 and CDR2: MNHEY and SMNVEV (reference sequence). This CDR3 has 14 amino acids. The CDR3 sequence: CASRAGQLNTEAFF. The DNA for the CDR3 is TGTGCCAGCAGGGCGGGGCAGTTGAACACTGAAGCTTTCTTT.

This chain uses TRBV9 with TRBJ1-1; D remains unclear. Trimming stripped 4 bases from V and 3 bases from J, with 22 bases between. The length of the CDR3 is 17 residues. Germline V lookup: CDR1 SGDLS, CDR2 YYNGEE. The CDR3 loop reads CASSTRSSFNPYTEAFF. CDR3 coding DNA: TGTGCCAGCAGCACTCGGTCCTCCTTCAACCCCTACACTGAAGCTTTCTTT.

This clone was picked up one time. V is TRBV6-2 or TRBV6-3 and J is TRBJ1-2; 10 bases align to TRBD1. J was trimmed by 4 bases and V by 0 bases; bases with no gene match: 8. The germline V gene has CDR1 MNHEY and CDR2 SVGEGT. There are 17 residues in the CDR3. CDR3 DNA: TGTGCCAGCAGTTACTCTCGGGACAGGGGACGATCCTATGGCTACACCTTC. Amino acid sequence: CASSYSRDRGRSYGYTF.

V is TRBV5-1 and J is TRBJ2-3, with 10 bases lining up with TRBD2. Germline CDR1 is SGHRS and CDR2 is YFSETQ. The J segment lost 8 bases and the V segment lost 3 bases, leaving 27 bases of the junction unmatched. The CDR3 is made up of 21 amino acids. The CDR3 bases are TGCGCCAGCAGCTGGGGCCGTGGGTTAGCGGGGGGCCCTACCAAAACGGTTACGCAGTATTTT. This encodes CASSWGRGLAGGPTKTVTQYF. The full variable domain, in which reference TRBV5-1 and TRBJ2-3 provide the parts outside the CDR3, is KAGVTQTPRYLIKTRGQQVTLSCSPISGHRSVSWYQQTPGQGLQFLFEYFSETQRNKGNFPGRFSGRQFSNSRSEMNVSTLELGDSALYLCASSWGRGLAGGPTKTVTQYFGPGTRLTVL.

V is TRBV18 and J is TRBJ2-1, with a weak D call TRBD1 (5 bases). The germline gives CDR1 KGHSH, CDR2 LQKENI. The CDR3 consists of 12 residues. V shed 6 bases and J shed 8 bases, with 11 bases lying between them. CDR3: CASSPDSDEQFF. The CDR3 bases are TGTGCCAGCTCCCCCGACAGTGATGAGCAGTTCTTC.

This chain connects TRBV12-3 or TRBV12-4 to TRBJ1-2, with 9 bases aligning to TRBD1. This CDR3 spans 13 amino acids. Trimming removed 5 bases from V and 5 bases from J; junction bases left unmatched: 3. CDR3 DNA: TGTGCCAGCAGTCCCGGGACAGGGTATGGCTACACCTTC. Translation gives CASSPGTGYGYTF.

V usage is TRBV20-1 and J usage is TRBJ2-1, with D uncertain. The germline V gene has CDR1 DFQATT and CDR2 SNEGSKA (reference sequence). V shed 3 bases and J shed 15 bases, with 12 bases lying between them. The CDR3 loop spans 10 amino acids. Here the CDR3 reads CSASNRDSFF. CDR3 DNA: TGCAGTGCTAGTAATCGCGACTCGTTCTTC.

This chain connects TRBV5-1 to TRBJ2-1, with 9 bases identical to TRBD2. The CDR3 contains 14 residues. The J segment lost 9 bases and the V segment lost 2 bases, leaving 6 bases of the junction unmatched. The germline V gene has CDR1 SGHRS and CDR2 YFSETQ. The CDR3 is CASSLGGGAGEQFF. In DNA form, the CDR3 reads TGCGCCAGCAGCTTAGGCGGGGGGGCTGGTGAGCAGTTCTTC.

CDR3 residues: CASSYLTEEAFF. The CDR3 nucleotides are TGTGCCAGCAGTTACCTGACAGAGGAAGCTTTCTTT. The genes are TRBV6-2 or TRBV6-3 and TRBJ1-1, with D possibly being TRBD1 (5 bases). CDR3 length: 12 amino acids. Between the trimmed V and J ends, which lost 2 bases and 8 bases, there was a span of 9 bases. Germline V gene lookup returns CDR1 MNHEY and CDR2 SVGEGT.

This clone was counted between two and nine times. The chain links TRBV7-2 to TRBJ2-2, with 7 bases aligning to TRBD1. The germline V gene encodes CDR1 SGHTA and CDR2 FQGNSA. V shed 5 bases and J 6 bases; nucleotides not matched to a gene: 3. The length of the CDR3 is 13 residues. The CDR3 here is CASSPTGPGELFF. The CDR3 DNA is TGTGCCAGCAGCCCGACAGGGCCCGGGGAGCTGTTTTTT.

V gene TRBV6-2 or TRBV6-3 combines with J gene TRBJ2-5, with TRBD2 matching 8 bases. Germline V CDR1 and CDR2: MNHEY, SVGEGT. The V and J ends lost 6 bases and 7 bases, in that order; junction bases with no gene match: 16. The CDR3 spans 16 residues. The CDR3 region has the DNA TGTGCCAGCAGCGACCCCAGCGGGGGCCCACGAGGGACCCAGTACTTC. It yields the protein CASSDPSGGPRGTQYF.